This T cell receptor (beta chain) was profiled in a study of regulatory T cells in long-lasting Graves disease. Study results and caveats: Persistent disease preferred TRBV28, TRBJ1-2 and TRBJ2-5; new disease, TRBV20-1 and TRBJ2-1.

The CDR3 consists of 16 residues. The V and J ends lost 0 bases and 2 bases respectively, with 14 bases between them. Looked up from germline, CDR1 is KGHSH and CDR2 is LQKENI. This clonotype was observed many times. Its target is unknown. The time point was: newly diagnosed GD, antithyroid drugs for less than 3 months. After RNA was extracted from PBMCs, the TCR library was made from it. In building TCR beta libraries, iRepertoire HTBI primers were used together with Arm-PCR of CDR3 regions. TCRdb called the multiplex PCR reads again in MiXCR, with one record for every CDR3 protein. The sample has about 460,000 distinct CDR3 sequences, 12% to 15% seen once. Separately, the same data were catalogued under a study of T cells in Graves' hyperthyroidism and ophthalmopathy.

This clonotype originated in a woman in her forties or fifties with Graves disease. The J gene is TRBJ2-7, the V gene TRBV18, with D hard to call. The sample consisted of peripheral blood mononuclear cells (PBMCs), taken at new diagnosis, from a patient treated with antithyroid drugs. The CDR3, as DNA: TGTGCCAGCTCACCACCGAACCGGCAGGATACCTACGAGCAGTACTTC. Amino acid sequence: CASSPPNRQDTYEQYF.